This T cell receptor (beta chain) was sequenced for a study of blood T cells in healthy people across ages. This CDR3 spans 13 amino acids. V lost 3 bases and J 8 bases, leaving 10 bases between the germline ends. A sample-barcoded 5' primer and a J-beta primer mix were used in a second PCR of roughly 7 to 12 cycles. TCRdb recomputed calls from the 5' RACE reads with MiXCR, one row per CDR3 protein. The sample has roughly 700,000 distinct CDR3 sequences; roughly 25% are singletons. The data also belong to a second study, concerning T cells of mothers and their children. That report notes: For related and unrelated pairs alike, thymic selection shapes TCR recombination output similarly.

The source of this sequence is a boy younger than 18 in good health. The sequenced material came from blood. V usage is TRBV12-3 or TRBV12-4 and J usage is TRBJ1-4; possibly TRBD1 for D (5 bases). CDR3: CASSFPQGEKLFF. The CDR3 DNA sequence: TGTGCCAGCAGTTTTCCTCAGGGAGAAAAACTGTTTTTT.